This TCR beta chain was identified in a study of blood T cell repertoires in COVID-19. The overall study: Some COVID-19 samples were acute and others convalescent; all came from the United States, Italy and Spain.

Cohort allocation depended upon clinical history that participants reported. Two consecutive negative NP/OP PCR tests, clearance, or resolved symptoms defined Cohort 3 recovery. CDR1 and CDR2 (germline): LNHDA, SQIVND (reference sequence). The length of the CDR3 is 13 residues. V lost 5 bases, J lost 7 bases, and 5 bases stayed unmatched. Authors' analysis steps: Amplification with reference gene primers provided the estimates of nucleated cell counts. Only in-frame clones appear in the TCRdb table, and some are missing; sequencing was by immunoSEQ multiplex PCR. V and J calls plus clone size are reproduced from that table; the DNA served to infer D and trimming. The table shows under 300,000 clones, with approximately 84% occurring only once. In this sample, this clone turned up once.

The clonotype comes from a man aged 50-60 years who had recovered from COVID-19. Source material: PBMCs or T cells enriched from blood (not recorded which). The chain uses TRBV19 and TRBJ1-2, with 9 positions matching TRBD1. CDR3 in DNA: TGTGCCAGTAGTCCCGACAGGGGGGCTGGCTACACCTTC. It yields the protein CASSPDRGAGYTF.